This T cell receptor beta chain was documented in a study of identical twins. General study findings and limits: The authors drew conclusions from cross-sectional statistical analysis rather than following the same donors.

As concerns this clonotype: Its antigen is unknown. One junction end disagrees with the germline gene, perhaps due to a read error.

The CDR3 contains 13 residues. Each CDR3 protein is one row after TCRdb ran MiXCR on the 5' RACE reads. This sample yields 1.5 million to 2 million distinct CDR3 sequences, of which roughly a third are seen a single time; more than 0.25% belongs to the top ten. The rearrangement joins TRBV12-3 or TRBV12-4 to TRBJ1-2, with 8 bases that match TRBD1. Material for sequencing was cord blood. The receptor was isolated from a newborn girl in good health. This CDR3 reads CASRMTGEDGHTF. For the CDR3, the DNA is TGCGCCAGCAGAATGACAGGGGAGGATGGCCACACCTTC.